The 10 T cell receptor beta chains in this list originate from one sample, sequenced in a study of blood T cell repertoires in COVID-19. Using immunoSEQ multiplex PCR, the repertoire was profiled, and TCRdb retains in-frame clones only, with some absent. The table shows approximately 210,000 clones, with about 90% occurring only once. Material: peripheral blood. The receptors were sampled from a man aged 35 to 55 with active or convalescent COVID-19.

The chain links TRBV18 to TRBJ1-3; D ambiguous. With 6 bases removed from V and 7 bases from J, the gap between germline ends came to 7 bases. Germline V gives CDR1 KGHSH, CDR2 LQKENI. The CDR3 is 11 residues long. DNA of the CDR3: TGTGCCAGCTCCCATTTGAACACCATATATTTT. This sequence encodes CASSHLNTIYF.

This clone was detected a few times. This rearrangement joins TRBV27 to TRBJ1-1, with D perhaps TRBD1 (6 bases). This CDR3 region has 15 residues. Germline loops: CDR1 MNHEY, CDR2 SMNVEV (reference sequence). The V end was cut by 6 bases, the J end by 1 base, with 15 bases between. In DNA, the CDR3 is TGTGCCAGCAGGAAGGGGGGGAGAGCGAACACTGAAGCTTTCTTT. Amino acids: CASRKGGRANTEAFF.

V is TRBV10-3 and J is TRBJ2-1, with 8 bases that match TRBD2. Germline CDR1 ENHRY, CDR2 SYGVKD. The length of the CDR3 is 13 residues. Losses at the gene ends were 5 bases for V and 5 bases for J; bases not matched to a gene: 2. DNA for the CDR3: TGTGCCATCAGTACTAGCGGTAACAATGAGCAGTTCTTC. Protein product: CAISTSGNNEQFF.

To note about this clone: The junction departs from germline at one end; a sequencing error may be responsible. J is TRBJ2-7 and V is TRBV7-7; 9 bases align to TRBD1. The V gene's germline CDR1 is SSHAT and CDR2 FNYEAQ (reference sequence). The CDR3 loop spans 14 amino acids. The CDR3 sequence is CASSLGTGRYEQYF. The CDR3 region has the DNA TGTGCTAGCAGCTTAGGGACAGGGAGGTACGAGCAGTACTTC.

The rearrangement joins TRBV28 to TRBJ1-6; 7 positions match TRBD1. This CDR3 is 15 amino acids long. The V segment lost 6 bases and the J segment 4 bases; nucleotides outside the gene matches: 6. CDR1 is MDHEN, CDR2 SYDVKM, per germline. The CDR3, as DNA: TGTGCCAGCAGAGACCGGGACAGTTATAATTCACCCCTCCACTTT. Amino acid sequence: CASRDRDSYNSPLHF.

The chain is built from TRBV6-2 or TRBV6-3 and TRBJ2-7; tentative D call: TRBD2 (6 bases). CDR1 is MNHEY, CDR2 SVGEGT, per germline. With 2 bases removed from V and 0 bases from J, the gap between germline ends came to 11 bases. This CDR3 is built from 15 residues. Here the CDR3 reads CASSYGGVGSYEQYF. CDR3 DNA sequence: TGTGCCAGCAGTTACGGCGGGGTCGGCTCCTACGAGCAGTACTTC.

The chain couples TRBV11-2 to TRBJ1-2; D remains unclear. Germline V gene sequence: CDR1 SGHAT, CDR2 FQNNGV. V shed 2 bases and J shed 1 base, with 8 bases lying between them. The CDR3 loop spans 14 amino acids. The CDR3 loop is CASSLTAINYGYTF. In nucleotides, the CDR3 is TGTGCCAGCAGCTTAACAGCCATTAACTATGGCTACACCTTC.

The chain couples TRBV2 to TRBJ2-2, with D possibly being TRBD1 (6 bases). The V gene's germline CDR1 is SNHLY and CDR2 FYNNEI. Deletions cut 7 bases from V and 7 bases from J, with 13 bases between. The CDR3 runs 13 residues. The CDR3 spells CASKWGRSGELFF. DNA for the CDR3: TGTGCCAGCAAGTGGGGGCGAAGCGGGGAGCTGTTTTTT.

The genes are TRBV19 and TRBJ2-3; tentatively, D is TRBD1 (6 bases). The CDR3 is made up of 15 amino acids. V was clipped by 4 bases and J by 9 bases, with 20 bases between them. The germline CDR1 and CDR2 sequences are LNHDA and SQIVND (reference sequence). In DNA form, the CDR3 reads TGTGCCAGTAGTACCCTACTACAGGGTCCTGGGACGCAGTATTTT. Encoded protein: CASSTLLQGPGTQYF.

This chain uses TRBV10-1 with TRBJ2-5; D possibly corresponds to TRBD1 (6 bases). V lost 8 bases to trimming and J lost 7 bases, with 8 bases between them. Germline V gene lookup returns CDR1 WNHNN and CDR2 SYGVQD (reference sequence). The CDR3 length is 10 residues. CDR3 amino acids: CASQGGTQYF. CDR3 bases: TGCGCCAGCCAAGGGGGGACCCAGTACTTC.